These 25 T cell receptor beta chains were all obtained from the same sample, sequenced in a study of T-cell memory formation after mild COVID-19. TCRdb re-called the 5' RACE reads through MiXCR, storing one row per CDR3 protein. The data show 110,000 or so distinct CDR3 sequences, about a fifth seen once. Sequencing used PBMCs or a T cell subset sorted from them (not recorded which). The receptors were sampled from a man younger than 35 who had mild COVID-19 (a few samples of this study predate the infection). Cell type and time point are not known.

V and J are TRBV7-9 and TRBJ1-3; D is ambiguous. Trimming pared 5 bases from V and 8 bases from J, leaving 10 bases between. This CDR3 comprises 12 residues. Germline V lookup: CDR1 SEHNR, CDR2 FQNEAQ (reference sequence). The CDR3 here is CASSIGGDTIYF. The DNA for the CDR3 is TGTGCCAGCAGCATCGGCGGGGACACCATATATTTT.

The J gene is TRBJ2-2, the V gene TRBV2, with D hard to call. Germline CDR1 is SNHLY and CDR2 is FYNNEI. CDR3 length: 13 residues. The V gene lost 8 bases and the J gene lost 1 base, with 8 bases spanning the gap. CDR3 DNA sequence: TGTGCCAGCCGGGCTTTGAACACCGGGGAGCTGTTTTTT. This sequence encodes CASRALNTGELFF.

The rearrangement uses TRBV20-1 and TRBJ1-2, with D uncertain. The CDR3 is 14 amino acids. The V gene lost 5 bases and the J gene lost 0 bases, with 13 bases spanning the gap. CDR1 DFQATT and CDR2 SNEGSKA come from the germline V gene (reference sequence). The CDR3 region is CSAATGASNYGYTF. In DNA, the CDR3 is TGCAGTGCTGCAACCGGAGCCTCTAACTATGGCTACACCTTC.

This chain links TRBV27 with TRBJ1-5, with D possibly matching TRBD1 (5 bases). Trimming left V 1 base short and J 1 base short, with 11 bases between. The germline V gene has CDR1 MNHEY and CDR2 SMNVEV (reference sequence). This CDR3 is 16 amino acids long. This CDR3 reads CASSLLSGHSNQPQHF. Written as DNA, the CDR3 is TGTGCCAGCAGTTTATTGTCGGGGCACAGCAATCAGCCCCAGCATTTT.

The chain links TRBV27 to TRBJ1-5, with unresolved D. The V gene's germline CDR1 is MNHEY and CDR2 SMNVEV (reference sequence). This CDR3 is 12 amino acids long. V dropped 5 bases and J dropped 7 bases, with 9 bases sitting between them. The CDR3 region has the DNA TGTGCCAGCAGTCCCGGGAACCAGCCCCAGCATTTT. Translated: CASSPGNQPQHF.

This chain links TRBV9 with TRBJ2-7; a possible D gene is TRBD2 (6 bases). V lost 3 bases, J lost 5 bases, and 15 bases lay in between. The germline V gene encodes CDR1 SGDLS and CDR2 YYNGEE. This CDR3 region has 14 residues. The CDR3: CASSGPGLWDEQYF. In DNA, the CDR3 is TGTGCCAGCAGCGGACCGGGACTCTGGGACGAGCAGTACTTC.

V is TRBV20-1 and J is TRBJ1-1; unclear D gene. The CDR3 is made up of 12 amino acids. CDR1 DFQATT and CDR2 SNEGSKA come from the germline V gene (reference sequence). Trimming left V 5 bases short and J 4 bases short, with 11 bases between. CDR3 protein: CSAQGESTEAFF. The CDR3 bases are TGCAGTGCTCAAGGAGAATCCACTGAAGCTTTCTTT.

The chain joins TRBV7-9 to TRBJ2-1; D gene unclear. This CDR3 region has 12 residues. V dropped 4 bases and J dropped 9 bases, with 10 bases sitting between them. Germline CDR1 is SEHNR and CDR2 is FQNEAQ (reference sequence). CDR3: CASSSFSCEQFF. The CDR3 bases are TGTGCCAGCAGCTCTTTTAGTTGTGAGCAGTTCTTC. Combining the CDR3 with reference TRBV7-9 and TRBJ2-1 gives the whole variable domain DTGVSQNPRHKITKRGQNVTFRCDPISEHNRLYWYRQTLGQGPEFLTYFQNEAQLEKSRLLSDRFSAERPKGSFSTLEIQRTEQGDSAMYLCASSSFSCEQFFGPGTRLTVL.

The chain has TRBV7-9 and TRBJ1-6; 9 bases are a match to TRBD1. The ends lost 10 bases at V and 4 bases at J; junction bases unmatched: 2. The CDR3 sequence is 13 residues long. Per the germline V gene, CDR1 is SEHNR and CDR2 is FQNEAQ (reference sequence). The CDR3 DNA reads TGTGCCATCGACAGGGGGTATAATTCACCCCTCCACTTT. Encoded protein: CAIDRGYNSPLHF. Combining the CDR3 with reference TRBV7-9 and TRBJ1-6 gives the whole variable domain DTGVSQNPRHKITKRGQNVTFRCDPISEHNRLYWYRQTLGQGPEFLTYFQNEAQLEKSRLLSDRFSAERPKGSFSTLEIQRTEQGDSAMYLCAIDRGYNSPLHFGNGTRLTVT.

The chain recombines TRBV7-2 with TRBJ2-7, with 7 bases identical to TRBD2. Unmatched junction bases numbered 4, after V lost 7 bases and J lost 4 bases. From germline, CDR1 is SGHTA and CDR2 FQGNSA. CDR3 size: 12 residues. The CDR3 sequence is CASTPGGYEQYF. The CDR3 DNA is TGTGCCAGCACCCCGGGGGGTTACGAGCAGTACTTC.

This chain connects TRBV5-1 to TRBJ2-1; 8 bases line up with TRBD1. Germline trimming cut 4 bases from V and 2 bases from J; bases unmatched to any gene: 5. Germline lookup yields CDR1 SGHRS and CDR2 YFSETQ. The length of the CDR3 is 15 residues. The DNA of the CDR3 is TGCGCCAGCAGCCTCTCGGGACAGGCCTACAATGAGCAGTTCTTC. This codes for CASSLSGQAYNEQFF.

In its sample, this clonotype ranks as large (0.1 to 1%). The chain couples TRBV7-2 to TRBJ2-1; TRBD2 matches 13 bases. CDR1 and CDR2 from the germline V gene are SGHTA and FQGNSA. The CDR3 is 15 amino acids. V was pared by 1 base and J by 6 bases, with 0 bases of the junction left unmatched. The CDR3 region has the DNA TGTGCCAGCAGCTTAGGACTAGCGGGGGGCAATGAGCAGTTCTTC. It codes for CASSLGLAGGNEQFF.

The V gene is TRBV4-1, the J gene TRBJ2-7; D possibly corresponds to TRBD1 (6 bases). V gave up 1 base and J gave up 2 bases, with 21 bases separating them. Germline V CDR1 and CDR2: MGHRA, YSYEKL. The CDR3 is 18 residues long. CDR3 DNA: TGCGCCAGCAGCCAAGTTGTGGAAACTTTTGGGGGCCCCTACGAGCAGTACGTC. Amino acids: CASSQVVETFGGPYEQYV.

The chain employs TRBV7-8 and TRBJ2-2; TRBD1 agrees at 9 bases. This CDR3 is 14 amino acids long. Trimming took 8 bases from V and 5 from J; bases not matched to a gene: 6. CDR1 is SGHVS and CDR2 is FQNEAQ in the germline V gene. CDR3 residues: CASPGQGGTGELFF. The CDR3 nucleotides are TGTGCCAGCCCGGGACAGGGTGGTACCGGGGAGCTGTTTTTT. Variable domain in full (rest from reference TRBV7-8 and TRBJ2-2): GAGVSQSPRYKVAKRGQDVALRCDPISGHVSLFWYQQALGQGPEFLTYFQNEAQLDKSGLPSDRFFAERPEGSVSTLKIQRTQQEDSAVYLCASPGQGGTGELFFGEGSRLTVL.

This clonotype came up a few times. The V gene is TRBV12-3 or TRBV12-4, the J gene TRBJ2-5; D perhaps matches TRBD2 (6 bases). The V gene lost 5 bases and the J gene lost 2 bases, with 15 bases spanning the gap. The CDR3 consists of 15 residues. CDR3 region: CASSPWGGKQETQYF. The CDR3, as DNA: TGTGCCAGCAGTCCCTGGGGAGGAAAACAAGAGACCCAGTACTTC.

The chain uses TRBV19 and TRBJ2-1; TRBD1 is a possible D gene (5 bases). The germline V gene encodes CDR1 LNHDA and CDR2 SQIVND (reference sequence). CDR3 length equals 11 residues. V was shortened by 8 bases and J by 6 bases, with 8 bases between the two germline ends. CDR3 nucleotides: TGTGCCAGTCATACAGGCAATGAGCAGTTCTTC. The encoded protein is CASHTGNEQFF.

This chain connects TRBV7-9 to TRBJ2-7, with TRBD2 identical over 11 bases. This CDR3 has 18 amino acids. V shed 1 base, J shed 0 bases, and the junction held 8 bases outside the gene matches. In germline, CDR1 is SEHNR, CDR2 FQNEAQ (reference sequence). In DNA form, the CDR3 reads TGTGCCAGCAGCTTAGTACCTAGCGGGGGGTTTAGCTCCTACGAGCAGTACGTC. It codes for CASSLVPSGGFSSYEQYV.

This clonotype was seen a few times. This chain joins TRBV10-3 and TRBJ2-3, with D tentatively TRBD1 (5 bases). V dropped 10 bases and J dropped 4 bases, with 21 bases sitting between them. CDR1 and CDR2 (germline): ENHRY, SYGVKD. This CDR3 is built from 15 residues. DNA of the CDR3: TGTGCCACCACCTCGAGCTTACAGGCCTCAGATACGCAGTATTTT. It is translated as CATTSSLQASDTQYF.

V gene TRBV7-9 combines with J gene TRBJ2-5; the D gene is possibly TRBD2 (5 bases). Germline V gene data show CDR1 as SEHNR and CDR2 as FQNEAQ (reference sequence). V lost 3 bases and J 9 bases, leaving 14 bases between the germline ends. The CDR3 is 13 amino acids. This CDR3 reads CASSFPADGAQYF. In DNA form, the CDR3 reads TGTGCCAGCAGCTTCCCAGCGGATGGGGCCCAGTACTTC.

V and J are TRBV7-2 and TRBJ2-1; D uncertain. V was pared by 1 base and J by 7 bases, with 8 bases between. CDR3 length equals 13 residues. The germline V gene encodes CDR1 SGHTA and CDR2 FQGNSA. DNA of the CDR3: TGTGCCAGCAGCTTAGTTACCGATAATGAGCAGTTCTTC. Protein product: CASSLVTDNEQFF.

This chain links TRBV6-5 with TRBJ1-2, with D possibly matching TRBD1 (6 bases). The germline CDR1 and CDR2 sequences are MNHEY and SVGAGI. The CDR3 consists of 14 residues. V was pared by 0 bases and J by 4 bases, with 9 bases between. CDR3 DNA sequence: TGTGCCAGCAGTTACTCAGGGGGTGTCTATGGCTACACCTTC. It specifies CASSYSGGVYGYTF.

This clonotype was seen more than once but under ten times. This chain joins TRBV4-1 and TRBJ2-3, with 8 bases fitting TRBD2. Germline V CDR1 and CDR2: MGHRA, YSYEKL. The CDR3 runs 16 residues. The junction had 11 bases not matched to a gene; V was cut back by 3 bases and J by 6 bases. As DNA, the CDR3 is TGCGCCAGCAGCCACGCTGGAGCGGGGGAAGGGGATACGCAGTATTTT. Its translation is CASSHAGAGEGDTQYF.

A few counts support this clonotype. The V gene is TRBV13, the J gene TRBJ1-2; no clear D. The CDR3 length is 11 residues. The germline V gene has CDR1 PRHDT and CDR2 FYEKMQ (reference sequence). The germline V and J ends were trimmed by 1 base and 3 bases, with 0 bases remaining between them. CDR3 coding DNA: TGTGCCAGCAGCTTAGACTATGGCTACACCTTC. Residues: CASSLDYGYTF.

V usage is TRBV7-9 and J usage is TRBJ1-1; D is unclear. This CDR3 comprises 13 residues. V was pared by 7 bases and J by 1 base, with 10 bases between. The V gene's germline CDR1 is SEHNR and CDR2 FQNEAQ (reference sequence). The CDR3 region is CASIRRGNTEAFF. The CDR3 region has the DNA TGTGCCAGCATCCGGCGAGGGAACACTGAAGCTTTCTTT.

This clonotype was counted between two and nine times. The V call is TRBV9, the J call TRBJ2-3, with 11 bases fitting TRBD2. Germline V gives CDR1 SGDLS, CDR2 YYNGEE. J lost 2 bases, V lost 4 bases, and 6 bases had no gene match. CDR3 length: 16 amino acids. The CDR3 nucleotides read TGTGCCAGCAGCCCCGGGACTAGCGGATCCACAGATACGCAGTATTTT. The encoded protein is CASSPGTSGSTDTQYF.